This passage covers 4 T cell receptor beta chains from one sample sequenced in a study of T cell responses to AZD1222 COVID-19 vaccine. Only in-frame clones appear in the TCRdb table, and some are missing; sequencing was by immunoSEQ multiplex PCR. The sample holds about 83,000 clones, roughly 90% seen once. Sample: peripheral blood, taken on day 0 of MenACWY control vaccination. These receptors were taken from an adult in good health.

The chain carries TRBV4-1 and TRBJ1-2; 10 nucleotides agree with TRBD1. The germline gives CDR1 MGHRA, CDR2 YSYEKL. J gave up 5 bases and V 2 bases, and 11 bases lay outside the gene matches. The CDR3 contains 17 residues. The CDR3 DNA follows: TGCGCCAGCAGCCAACCGACCTTGACAGGGGGCGCTTATGGCTACACCTTC. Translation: CASSQPTLTGGAYGYTF.

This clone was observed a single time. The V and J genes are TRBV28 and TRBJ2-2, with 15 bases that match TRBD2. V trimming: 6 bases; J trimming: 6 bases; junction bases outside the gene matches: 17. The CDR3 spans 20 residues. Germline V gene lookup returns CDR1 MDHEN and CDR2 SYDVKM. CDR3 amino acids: CASSTRRTSGRVRNAGELFF. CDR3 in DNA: TGTGCCAGCAGCACACGCCGGACTAGCGGGAGGGTCCGTAACGCCGGGGAGCTGTTTTTT. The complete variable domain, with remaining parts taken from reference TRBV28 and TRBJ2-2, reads DVKVTQSSRYLVKRTGEKVFLECVQDMDHENMFWYRQDPGLGLRLIYFSYDVKMKEKGDIPEGYSVSREKKERFSLILESASTNQTSMYLCASSTRRTSGRVRNAGELFFGEGSRLTVL.

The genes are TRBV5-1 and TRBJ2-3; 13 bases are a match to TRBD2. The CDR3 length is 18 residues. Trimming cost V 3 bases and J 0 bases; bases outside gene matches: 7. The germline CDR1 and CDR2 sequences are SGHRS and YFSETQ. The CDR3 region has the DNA TGCGCCAGCAGCTCCGGGACTAGCGGGATAACTAGCACAGATACGCAGTATTTT. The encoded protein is CASSSGTSGITSTDTQYF.

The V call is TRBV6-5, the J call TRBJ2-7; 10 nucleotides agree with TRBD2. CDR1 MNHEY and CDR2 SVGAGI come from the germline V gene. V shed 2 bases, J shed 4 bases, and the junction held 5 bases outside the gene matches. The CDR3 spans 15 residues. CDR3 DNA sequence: TGTGCCAGCAGTTACGCCAGCGGGAGGGGGTACGAGCAGTACTTC. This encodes CASSYASGRGYEQYF.